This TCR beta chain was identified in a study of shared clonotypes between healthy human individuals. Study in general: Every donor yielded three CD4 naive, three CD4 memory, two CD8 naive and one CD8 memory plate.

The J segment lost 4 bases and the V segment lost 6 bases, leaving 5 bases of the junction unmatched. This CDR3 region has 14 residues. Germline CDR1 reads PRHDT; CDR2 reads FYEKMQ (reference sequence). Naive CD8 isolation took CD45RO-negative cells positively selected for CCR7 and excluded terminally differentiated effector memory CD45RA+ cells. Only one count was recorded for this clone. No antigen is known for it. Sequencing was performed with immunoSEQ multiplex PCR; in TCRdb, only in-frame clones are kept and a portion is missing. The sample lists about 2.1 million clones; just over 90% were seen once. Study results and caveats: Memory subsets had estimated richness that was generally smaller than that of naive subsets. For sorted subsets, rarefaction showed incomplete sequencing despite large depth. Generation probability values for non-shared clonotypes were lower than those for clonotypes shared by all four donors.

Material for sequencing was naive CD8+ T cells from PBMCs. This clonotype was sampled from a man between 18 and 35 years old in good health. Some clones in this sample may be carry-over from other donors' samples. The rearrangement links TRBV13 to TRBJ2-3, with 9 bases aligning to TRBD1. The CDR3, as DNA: TGTGCCAGCAGTACCGGGACAGGGTCAGATACGCAGTATTTT. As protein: CASSTGTGSDTQYF. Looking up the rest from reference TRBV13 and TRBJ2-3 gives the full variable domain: AAGVIQSPRHLIKEKRETATLKCYPIPRHDTVYWYQQGPGQDPQFLISFYEKMQSDKGSIPDRFSAQQFSDYHSELNMSSLELGDSALYFCASSTGTGSDTQYFGPGTRLTVL.